This T cell receptor beta chain was identified during a study of beta chain features in type 1 diabetes. Study-level background: Patients and healthy donors were similar in age, gender and cell yields. General observations from the study: Shorter templates might be favored by PCR, and equally so in patients and in controls.

Blood was collected once per donor into heparin, averaging approximately 0.12 L. Purity (above 95%) was reached by all sorted populations. This CDR3 is 14 amino acids long. Looked up from germline, CDR1 is SGHTA and CDR2 is FQGNSA. V shed 6 bases and J shed 3 bases, with 11 bases lying between them. The entirety of the isolated RNA underwent reverse transcription, so expressed TCRB transcripts were sequenced. Some clones are missing from TCRdb's copy, which holds only in-frame ones; the method was immunoSEQ multiplex PCR. In the table there are 390,000 or so clones, about 15% of which are singletons. A remark on this clone: The antigen is not known.

Sequenced sample: naive CD4+ T cells from blood. This TCR came from a man aged 25-45 years in good health. The genes are TRBV7-2 and TRBJ2-2; D ambiguous. The CDR3 loop is CASSLVGYTGELFF. The DNA of the CDR3 is TGTGCCAGCAGTCTAGTCGGTTACACCGGGGAGCTGTTTTTT.